This TCR beta chain was sequenced for a study of T cells after yellow fever vaccination (dated by TCRdb to the late 2010s). Regarding the research as a whole: Libraries from fractions with low cell numbers were prepared with the SMART-Seq v4 Ultra Low Input RNA kit. The cohort comprised two healthy male donors, one aged 18 to 30 and one aged 30 to 40 years. Blood was collected at multiple timepoints before and after primary and secondary immunization, and bulk PBMC replicates and cell subsets were isolated. Bulk TCR alpha and beta repertoires were sequenced longitudinally to track T-cell clones before and after primary and booster YFV17D yellow fever vaccination. Overall study results and their limits: A small fraction of clonotypes showed up in both the CD4 and CD8 compartments, probably as a result of convergent recombination. Compared with the primary T-cell response, the secondary T-cell response was weaker but faster, peaking on day 5 rather than day 15. The study included only two donors, which limits how far the findings can be generalized. After the booster, most clones that had expanded after primary vaccination were detected again (around 97% of CD4 and around nine tenths of CD8), suggesting broad maintenance of memory. Computational filtering was required because FACS-sorted repertoires could contain abundant contaminating clonotypes from the bulk population.

The treatment or condition label on this specimen signifies: live attenuated yellow fever vaccine strain. PBMCs were isolated from peripheral blood using a standard Ficoll-Paque protocol. Dynabeads CD4 and CD8 positive selection kits were used to isolate the CD4 and CD8 T-cell fractions. TriZol was used to extract RNA from bulk PBMCs, from CD4 and CD8 fractions, and from dextramer-positive and dextramer-negative fractions. With respect to this clonotype: Its antigen is still unknown. Base qualities were left out, and no much larger clone turns up one base away.

CDR1 and CDR2 were assigned from the germline V gene as SGHRS and YFSETQ. V loses 0 bases, J loses 7 bases, and the germline ends lie 11 bases apart. The CDR3 contains 14 residues, cysteine and phenylalanine counted. The only DNA kept is the CDR3, 42 bases in frame from the first base. Instrument on record: Illumina NovaSeq 6000. TCR cDNA was synthesized by 5'RACE template switching, through which a universal primer site and unique molecular identifiers were introduced. Priming for cDNA synthesis came from both the TCR alpha and TCR beta constant segments. Library amplification involved two PCR steps, and the second step added sample barcodes and sequencing adapters. Sequencing of libraries was done on Illumina HiSeq 2500 (2x100 bp) or NovaSeq (2x150 bp). The original pipeline was this. Demultiplexing of reads and collapsing into UMI consensus sequences were performed with MIGEC, and V(D)J alignment was carried out with MiXCR. Clonotypes responding to the vaccine were identified with edgeR on replicate PBMC samples, with the criteria of FDR below 0.01 and a log2 fold change above 5 up to day 15. Each bulk clonotype received a CD4 or CD8 identity based on whether the sequenced CD4 or CD8 repertoire contained that clonotype at higher abundance. The public reads were reprocessed in TCRdb via fastp at Q25 and MiXCR, keeping in-frame beta chains. Each CDR3 protein gets just one entry, which takes the most common genes and DNA from the rows behind it. What appears here as the V and J calls and clone size reflects TCRdb's work, not the paper's. The sample table lists some 120,000 distinct CDR3 sequences, approximately 14% of them with a count of one. In total, the top ten clones hold roughly 43% of the sample.

The sample was CD8+ T cells sorted from PBMCs, taken 5 days after the yellow fever booster vaccination. Recombination linked TRBV5-1 to TRBJ2-1; TRBD1 might be the D gene, on 5 matching bases. The sequence derives from a man aged 18-30 years who received the YFV17D yellow fever vaccine. In nucleotide form, the sequence is TGCGCCAGCAGCTTGGTCAGGGTGGATAATGAGCAGTTCTTC. Its product reads: CASSLVRVDNEQFF.